Sequencing of this T cell receptor (beta chain) was carried out in a study of blood T cell repertoires in COVID-19. Produced via immunoSEQ multiplex PCR; TCRdb's table is partial and in-frame only. The table includes fewer than 500,000 clones, 87% detected once. Enrollees, 18 to 89 years old, lived in about two dozen US areas. Two consecutive negative NP/OP PCR tests, clearance, or resolved symptoms defined Cohort 3 recovery. This clone was seen only a few times. The sequence derives from a man aged 30 to 39 who had recovered from COVID-19. The sample taken for sequencing was PBMCs or T cells enriched from blood (not recorded which).

The DNA of the CDR3 is TGTGCCCGGGGACAGGGGGCTTCTTTTCGCTCTGGAAACACCATATATTTT. This encodes CARGQGASFRSGNTIYF. The V call is TRBV30, the J call TRBJ1-3; 12 nucleotides line up with TRBD1. The CDR3 spans 17 residues. Losses at the gene ends were 8 bases for V and 0 bases for J; bases not matched to a gene: 11. Germline values: CDR1 GTSNPN, CDR2 SVGIG (reference sequence).